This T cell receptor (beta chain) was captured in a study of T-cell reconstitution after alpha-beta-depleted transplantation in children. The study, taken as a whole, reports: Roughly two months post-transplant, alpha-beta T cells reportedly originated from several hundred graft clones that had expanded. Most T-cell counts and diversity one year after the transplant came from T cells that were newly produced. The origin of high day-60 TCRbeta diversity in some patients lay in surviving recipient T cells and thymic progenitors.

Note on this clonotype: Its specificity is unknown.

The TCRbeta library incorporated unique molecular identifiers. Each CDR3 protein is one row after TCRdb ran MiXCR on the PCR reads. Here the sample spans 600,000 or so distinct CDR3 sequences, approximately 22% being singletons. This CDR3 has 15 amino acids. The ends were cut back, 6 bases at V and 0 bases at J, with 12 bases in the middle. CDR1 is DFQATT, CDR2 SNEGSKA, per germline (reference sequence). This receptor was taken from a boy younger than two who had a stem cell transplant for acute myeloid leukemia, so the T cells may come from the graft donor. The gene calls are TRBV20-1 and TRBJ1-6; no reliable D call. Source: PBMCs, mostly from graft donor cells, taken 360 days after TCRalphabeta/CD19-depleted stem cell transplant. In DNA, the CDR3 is TGCAGTGCACGACCGGGGTTCTCCTATAATTCACCCCTCCACTTT. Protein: CSARPGFSYNSPLHF.